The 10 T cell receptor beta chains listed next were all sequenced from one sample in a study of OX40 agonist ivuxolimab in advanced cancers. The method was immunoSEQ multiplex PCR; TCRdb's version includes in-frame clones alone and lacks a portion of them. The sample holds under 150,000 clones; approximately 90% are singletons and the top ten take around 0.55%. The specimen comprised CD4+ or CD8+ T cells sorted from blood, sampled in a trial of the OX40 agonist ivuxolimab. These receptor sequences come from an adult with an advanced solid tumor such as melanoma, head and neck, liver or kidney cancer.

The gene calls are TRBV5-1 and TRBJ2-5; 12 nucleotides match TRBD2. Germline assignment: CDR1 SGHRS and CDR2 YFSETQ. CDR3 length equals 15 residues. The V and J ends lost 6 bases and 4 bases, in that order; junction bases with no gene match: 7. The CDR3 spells CASNPSGGAGETQYF. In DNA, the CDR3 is TGCGCCAGCAACCCTAGCGGGGGGGCCGGAGAGACCCAGTACTTC.

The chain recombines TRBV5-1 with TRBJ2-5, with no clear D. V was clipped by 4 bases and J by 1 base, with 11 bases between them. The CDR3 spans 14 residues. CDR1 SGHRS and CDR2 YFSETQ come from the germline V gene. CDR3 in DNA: TGCGCCAGCAGCCATGGACGGACCCAAGAGACCCAGTACTTC. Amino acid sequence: CASSHGRTQETQYF.

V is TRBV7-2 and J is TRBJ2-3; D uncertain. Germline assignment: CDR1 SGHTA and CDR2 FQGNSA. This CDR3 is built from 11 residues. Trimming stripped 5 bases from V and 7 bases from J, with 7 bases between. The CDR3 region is CASSQQNTQYF. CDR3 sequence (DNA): TGTGCCAGCAGCCAGCAAAATACGCAGTATTTT.

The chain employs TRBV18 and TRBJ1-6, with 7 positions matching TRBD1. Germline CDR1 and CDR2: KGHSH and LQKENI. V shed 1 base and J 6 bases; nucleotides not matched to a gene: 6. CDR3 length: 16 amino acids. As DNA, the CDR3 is TGTGCCAGCTCACCACTCTCGGGACAGTCTAATTCACCCCTCCACTTT. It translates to CASSPLSGQSNSPLHF. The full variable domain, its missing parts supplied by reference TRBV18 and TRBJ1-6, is NAGVMQNPRHLVRRRGQEARLRCSPMKGHSHVYWYRQLPEEGLKFMVYLQKENIIDESGMPKERFSAEFPKEGPSILRIQQVVRGDSAAYFCASSPLSGQSNSPLHFGNGTRLTVT.

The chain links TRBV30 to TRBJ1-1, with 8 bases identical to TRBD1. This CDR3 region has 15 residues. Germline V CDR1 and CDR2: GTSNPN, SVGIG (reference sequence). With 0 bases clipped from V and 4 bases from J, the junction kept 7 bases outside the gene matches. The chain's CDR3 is CAWSVSAGGFTEAFF. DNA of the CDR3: TGTGCCTGGAGTGTATCCGCAGGGGGCTTCACTGAAGCTTTCTTT. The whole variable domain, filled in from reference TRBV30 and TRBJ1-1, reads SQTIHQWPATLVQPVGSPLSLECTVEGTSNPNLYWYRQAAGRGLQLLFYSVGIGQISSEVPQNLSASRPQDRQFILSSKKLLLSDSGFYLCAWSVSAGGFTEAFFGQGTRLTVV.

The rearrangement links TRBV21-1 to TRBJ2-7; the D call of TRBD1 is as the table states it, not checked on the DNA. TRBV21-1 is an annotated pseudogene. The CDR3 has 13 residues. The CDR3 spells CASSIYRGYEQYF. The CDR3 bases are TGTGCCAGCAGCATCTACAGGGGCTACGAGCAGTACTTC.

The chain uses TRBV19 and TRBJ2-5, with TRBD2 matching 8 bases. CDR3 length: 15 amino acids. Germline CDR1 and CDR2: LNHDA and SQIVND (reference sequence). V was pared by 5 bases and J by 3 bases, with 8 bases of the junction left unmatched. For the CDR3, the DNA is TGTGCCAGTAGTGACCGGGGGGGAATTGAAGAGACCCAGTACTTC. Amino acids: CASSDRGGIEETQYF.

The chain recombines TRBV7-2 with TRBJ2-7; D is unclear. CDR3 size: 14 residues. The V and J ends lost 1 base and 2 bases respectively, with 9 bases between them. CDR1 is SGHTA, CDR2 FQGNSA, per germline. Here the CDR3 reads CASSLVSSTYEQYF. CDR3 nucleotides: TGTGCCAGCAGCTTAGTGAGTTCAACCTACGAGCAGTACTTC.

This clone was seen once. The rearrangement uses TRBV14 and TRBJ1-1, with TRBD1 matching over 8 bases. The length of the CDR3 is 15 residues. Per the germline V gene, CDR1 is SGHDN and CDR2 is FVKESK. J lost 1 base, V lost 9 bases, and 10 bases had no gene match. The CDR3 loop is CASNAYRGRNTEAFF. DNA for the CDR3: TGTGCCAGTAATGCCTACAGGGGGAGGAACACTGAAGCTTTCTTT. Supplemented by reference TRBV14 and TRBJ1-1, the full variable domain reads EAGVTQFPSHSVIEKGQTVTLRCDPISGHDNLYWYRRVMGKEIKFLLHFVKESKQDESGMPNNRFLAERTGGTYSTLKVQPAELEDSGVYFCASNAYRGRNTEAFFGQGTRLTVV.

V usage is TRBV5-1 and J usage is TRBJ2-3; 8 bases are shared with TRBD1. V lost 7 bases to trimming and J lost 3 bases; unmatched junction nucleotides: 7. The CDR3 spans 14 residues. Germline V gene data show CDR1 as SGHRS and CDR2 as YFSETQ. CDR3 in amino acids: CASGTGRWTDTQYF. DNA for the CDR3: TGCGCCAGCGGGACAGGTAGATGGACAGATACGCAGTATTTT. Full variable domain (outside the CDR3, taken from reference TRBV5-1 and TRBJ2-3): KAGVTQTPRYLIKTRGQQVTLSCSPISGHRSVSWYQQTPGQGLQFLFEYFSETQRNKGNFPGRFSGRQFSNSRSEMNVSTLELGDSALYLCASGTGRWTDTQYFGPGTRLTVL.